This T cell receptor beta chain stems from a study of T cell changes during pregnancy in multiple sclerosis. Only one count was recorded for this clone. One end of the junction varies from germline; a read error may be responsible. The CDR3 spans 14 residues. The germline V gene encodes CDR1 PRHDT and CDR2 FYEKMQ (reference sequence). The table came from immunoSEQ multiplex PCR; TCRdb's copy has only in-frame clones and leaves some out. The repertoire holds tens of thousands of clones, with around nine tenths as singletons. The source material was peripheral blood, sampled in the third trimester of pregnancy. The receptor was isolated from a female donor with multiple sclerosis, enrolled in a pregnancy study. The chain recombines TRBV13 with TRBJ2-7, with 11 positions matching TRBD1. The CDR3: CASSIGDRGYEQYF. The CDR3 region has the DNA TGTGCCAGCAGCATAGGGGACAGGGGGTACGAGCAGTACTTC.